These T cell receptor beta chains were read from a single sample in a study of OX40 agonist ivuxolimab in advanced cancers. The assay was immunoSEQ multiplex PCR, and TCRdb's table has in-frame clones only and misses some. Of approximately 38,000 clones listed, roughly 83% are singletons. This material consisted of CD4+ or CD8+ T cells sorted from blood, taken in a trial of the OX40 agonist ivuxolimab. These receptors originate from an adult with an advanced solid tumor such as melanoma, head and neck, liver or kidney cancer. Each CDR3 is given with its conserved first and last residue. The order of the fields is V gene, J gene, clone size, D gene, CDR3 DNA, CDR3 protein. D genes are given only for firm matches. Clone size is not always given. Where it is, it says once, few, many or a class for expanded clones.

>TRBV7-2|TRBJ2-1|NA|NA
TGTGCCAGCAGCACGGGACTCCCGAGCTCCTACAATGAGCAGTTCTTC
CASSTGLPSSYNEQFF
>TRBV5-4|TRBJ2-1|NA|TRBD1
TGTGCCAGCAGCCCACGGACAGGGAACATTGAGGGTGAGCAGTTCTTC
CASSPRTGNIEGEQFF
>TRBV19|TRBJ2-7|NA|TRBD2
TGTGCCAGTAGCTGGACTAGCGGTACCTACGAGCAGTACTTC
CASSWTSGTYEQYF
>TRBV4-1|TRBJ2-7|once|NA
TGCGCCAGCAGCCAAGATAGTGTACCAAGGGGAAACGAGCAGTACTTC
CASSQDSVPRGNEQYF
>TRBV7-9|TRBJ2-1|NA|TRBD2
TGTGCCAGCAGCTTAGGGGCTAGCGGGAGTGCTGGGGAGCAGTTCTTC
CASSLGASGSAGEQFF
>TRBV9|TRBJ2-5|NA|NA
TGTGCCAGCAGCGGGGAGGCCATTGGGTTGGAGACCCAGTACTTC
CASSGEAIGLETQYF
>TRBV5-5|TRBJ2-7|once|NA
TGTGCCAGCAGCCGGGATGCCTCCTACGAGCAGTACTTC
CASSRDASYEQYF
>TRBV27|TRBJ2-7|few|TRBD2
TGTGCCAGCAGTGGGGGGGGGTACGAGCAGTACTTC
CASSGGGYEQYF
>TRBV29-1|TRBJ1-3|NA|NA
TGCAGCGTTGACACAGGCGAAAACCCTGGAAACACCATATATTTT
CSVDTGENPGNTIYF
>TRBV28|TRBJ2-7|NA|NA
TGTGCCAGCAGTTTCAGGGGGGTGTCCTACGAGCAGTACTTC
CASSFRGVSYEQYF
>TRBV27|TRBJ2-1|NA|NA
TGTGCCAGCAGTTTATCGTCCTACAATGAGCAGTTCTTC
CASSLSSYNEQFF
>TRBV7-6|TRBJ2-1|NA|TRBD1
TGTGCCAGCAGCTTAATTGAGGGGGACAGCTCCTACAATGAGCAGTTCTTC
CASSLIEGDSSYNEQFF
>TRBV19|TRBJ1-6|NA|NA
TGTGCCAGTAGTATAGGAGAATCACCCCTCCACTTT
CASSIGESPLHF
>TRBV18|TRBJ2-2|NA|TRBD2
TGTGCCAGCTCACCACCGGTCACTAGCGGGAACACCGGGGAGCTGTTTTTT
CASSPPVTSGNTGELFF
>TRBV7-8|TRBJ1-3|few|TRBD1
TGTGCCAGCAGCCGGACAGGGAGTTGGGACACCATATATTTT
CASSRTGSWDTIYF
>TRBV6-6|TRBJ2-3|NA|TRBD2
TGTGCCAGCAGTTACGGCGGGGGGGCCCCAGATACGCAGTATTTT
CASSYGGGAPDTQYF
>TRBV7-7|TRBJ2-1|NA|TRBD2
TGTGCTAGCAGCACAACTAGCGGGGCAAACAATGAGCAGTTCTTC
CASSTTSGANNEQFF
>TRBV9|TRBJ2-7|medium-sized|NA
TGTGCCAGCAGCGTAGCCGGGACCGGCTACGAGCAGTACTTC
CASSVAGTGYEQYF
>TRBV5-4|TRBJ2-7|NA|TRBD2
TGTGCCAGCAGCGGCGGGACTAGCGGGAGCCGGGGTTCCGAGCAGTACTTC
CASSGGTSGSRGSEQYF
>TRBV27|TRBJ2-7|NA|NA
TGTGCCAGCAGTTTGACCCCGGGTCTCTCCTACGAGCAGTACTTC
CASSLTPGLSYEQYF
>TRBV5-5|TRBJ1-3|NA|NA
TGTGCCAGCAGCTTGACCGGACGGATAGCTGGAAACACCATATATTTT
CASSLTGRIAGNTIYF
>TRBV4-1|TRBJ2-1|NA|NA
TGCGCCAGCAGCCCGTCCGGGTTTGGGGAGCAGTTCTTC
CASSPSGFGEQFF
>TRBV29-1|TRBJ2-7|NA|TRBD2
TGCAGCGCCTGGGGGGGGAGTTACTACGAGCAGTACTTC
CSAWGGSYYEQYF
>TRBV7-3|TRBJ2-1|few|TRBD2
TGTGCCAGCAGCTTATACGGGCGGGAGGGCCAGGTTGAGCAGTTCTTC
CASSLYGREGQVEQFF
>TRBV19|TRBJ1-5|NA|NA
TGTGCCAGTGAAGATTGGGATAGCAATCAGCCCCAGCATTTT
CASEDWDSNQPQHF
>TRBV5-5|TRBJ2-3|NA|NA
TGTGCCAGCACCGCGAAGCGGGCCCACCCTAGCACAGATACGCAGTATTTT
CASTAKRAHPSTDTQYF
>TRBV5-6|TRBJ1-1|NA|TRBD1
TGTGCCAGCAGCTTGGCGGGACAGGGGTTAAGGAACACTGAAGCTTTCTTT
CASSLAGQGLRNTEAFF
>TRBV19|TRBJ1-1|NA|NA
TGTGCCAGTACCGCAGAGAGAAACACTGAAGCTTTCTTT
CASTAERNTEAFF
>TRBV7-3|TRBJ2-1|few|NA
TGTGCCAGCAGCCTGGTCGGAGGGGCTTACAATGAGCAGTTCTTC
CASSLVGGAYNEQFF
>TRBV7-6|TRBJ1-6|once|NA
TGTGCCAGCAGCCAAGAGGCCCGAGGGGGGAATTCACCCCTCCACTTT
CASSQEARGGNSPLHF
>TRBV6-5|TRBJ1-5|NA|TRBD1
TGTGCCAGCAGTTTGGGACAGTTCAATCAGCCCCAGCATTTT
CASSLGQFNQPQHF